The TCR beta chain under discussion was sequenced for a study of blood T cell repertoires in COVID-19. The assay was immunoSEQ multiplex PCR, and TCRdb's table has in-frame clones only and misses some. The sample holds under 300,000 clones; approximately 79% are singletons and the top ten take 3% to 4%. The CDR3 sequence is 15 residues long. The V end was cut by 0 bases, the J end by 8 bases, with 16 bases between. Germline-derived CDR1 and CDR2 are LGHNA and YNFKEQ. This clone has a handful of counts. This receptor was identified in a woman aged 40-49 years with active or convalescent COVID-19. The material sequenced was peripheral blood. The J gene is TRBJ1-2, the V gene TRBV4-2, with D unresolved. The CDR3 nucleotides are TGTGCCAGCAGCCAAGATCGTTCAGTCCCGTACGGCTACACCTTC. Its translation: CASSQDRSVPYGYTF.